The rows below give T cell receptor beta chains drawn from one sample of a study of blood T cells in healthy people across ages. TCRdb re-called the 5' RACE reads with MiXCR, one entry per CDR3 protein. The sample holds hundreds of thousands of distinct CDR3 sequences, roughly 26% seen once. The sequencing input was blood. The source of these receptors is a woman between 70 and 85 years old in good health. Both conserved end residues are part of each CDR3. Each record gives: D gene, clone size, V gene, J gene, CDR3 DNA, CDR3 protein. A D gene is named only where the DNA matches it firmly. For some rows the clone size is stated as once, few or many, or as a class when expanded; others skip it.

TRBD1,.,TRBV7-2,TRBJ2-7,TGTGCCAGCAGCACGGGACAGAACTACGAGCAGTACTTC,CASSTGQNYEQYF
.,.,TRBV7-2,TRBJ1-6,TGTGCCAGCAGCCCAGGGGCCAGTTATTCACCCCTCCACTTT,CASSPGASYSPLHF
.,few,TRBV3-1,TRBJ2-3,TGTGCCAGCAGCCAAGACCGGGGAGATACGCAGTATTTT,CASSQDRGDTQYF
.,.,TRBV3-1,TRBJ2-1,TGTGCCAGCAGCCCCATTGGCGGGTCCTATGGCTCTGAGCAGTTCTTC,CASSPIGGSYGSEQFF
.,few,TRBV27,TRBJ2-3,TGTGCCAGCAGTTCAGTTATAACAGATACGCAGTATTTT,CASSSVITDTQYF
.,many,TRBV29-1,TRBJ1-1,TGCAGCGTTGAGTTGCTCGCTGAAGCTTTCTTT,CSVELLAEAFF
TRBD1,many,TRBV14,TRBJ2-5,TGTGCCAGCAGCCAGGGGGACAGGTTCTATGAGACCCAGTACTTC,CASSQGDRFYETQYF
TRBD1,.,TRBV5-1,TRBJ1-2,TGCGCCAGCAGCACCGGGACAGGGGACTATGGCTACACCTTC,CASSTGTGDYGYTF
.,few,TRBV20-1,TRBJ2-1,TGCAGTGCTAGAGCGGGACGGAGCTCCTACAATGAGCAGTTCTTC,CSARAGRSSYNEQFF
TRBD1,.,TRBV29-1,TRBJ2-1,TGCAGCGTTGTAAAGGGGGCCTCCTACAATGAGCAGTTCTTC,CSVVKGASYNEQFF
.,.,TRBV5-1,TRBJ1-5,TGCGCCAGCAGCCCGACTGCCCTTGGGCAGCCCCAGCATTTT,CASSPTALGQPQHF
.,.,TRBV14,TRBJ2-1,TGTGCCAGCAGCCAAGGGGGGAGCAAGTCCTACAATGAGCAGTTCTTC,CASSQGGSKSYNEQFF
TRBD1,few,TRBV18,TRBJ2-7,TGTGCCAGCTCAGCCCGGGACAGGGCAGCCTACGAGCAGTACTTC,CASSARDRAAYEQYF
.,.,TRBV10-2,TRBJ2-3,TGCGCCAGCAGTGGTGGCGGGACTTTCACAGATACGCAGTATTTT,CASSGGGTFTDTQYF
.,few,TRBV25-1,TRBJ2-5,TGTGCCAGCAGTGAATGGGAACGGGAAATTCAAGAGACCCAGTACTTC,CASSEWEREIQETQYF
.,.,TRBV5-1,TRBJ2-7,TGCGCCAGCAGCTTGGTAACAGCAGGGTCCTACGAGCAGTACTTC,CASSLVTAGSYEQYF
.,few,TRBV19,TRBJ2-1,TGTGCCAGTAGCCAATTCCAAGGGGGCTCCTACAATGAGCAGTTCTTC,CASSQFQGGSYNEQFF
TRBD1,many,TRBV5-1,TRBJ2-5,TGCGCCAGCACCTTGGACAGGGGCAGAGAGACCCAGTACTTC,CASTLDRGRETQYF
.,.,TRBV7-2,TRBJ1-1,TGTGCCAGCAGCTTGGACAGTAGAAACACTGAAGCTTTCTTT,CASSLDSRNTEAFF
TRBD1,.,TRBV7-3,TRBJ2-7,TGTGCCAGCAGCTTAGACGGGGGACAGGACTACGAGCAGCACTTC,CASSLDGGQDYEQHF
TRBD1,.,TRBV2,TRBJ1-4,TGTGCCAGCAGTGAACGAGGGACAGGGGAAGAAAAACTGTTTTTT,CASSERGTGEEKLFF
.,.,TRBV11-2,TRBJ1-4,TGTGCCAGCAGCGGGGGTCCCGGGGGGTCCCCCCTTGCAACTAATGAAAAACTGTTTTTT,CASSGGPGGSPLATNEKLFF
TRBD2,few,TRBV6-5,TRBJ2-1,TGTGCCAGCAGTGGGATAGCGGGAGGTAATGAGCAGTTCTTC,CASSGIAGGNEQFF
.,many,TRBV20-1,TRBJ2-2,TGCCAGGGGGGAGTCCCCGGGGAGCTGTTTTTT,CQGGVPGELFF
.,few,TRBV4-3,TRBJ1-2,TGCGCCAGCAGCCAAGATCAGGGAGGGGCGCAAGGCTACACCTTC,CASSQDQGGAQGYTF
.,.,TRBV3-1,TRBJ2-5,TGTGCCAGCAGCGGGCCCGAGACCCAGTACTTC,CASSGPETQYF
.,few,TRBV24-1,TRBJ2-2,TGTGCCACCGGGTACACCGGGGAGCTGTTTTTT,CATGYTGELFF
.,.,TRBV5-8,TRBJ2-1,TGTGCCAGCAGCCGTGGGCGAAATGAGCAGTTCTTC,CASSRGRNEQFF
.,.,TRBV29-1,TRBJ2-7,TGCAGCGGTCGGACAGATACCTACGAGCAGTACTTC,CSGRTDTYEQYF
.,many,TRBV5-1,TRBJ1-1,TGCGCCAGCAGCTTTACACTAGGGGACACTGAAGCTTTCTTT,CASSFTLGDTEAFF
TRBD2,.,TRBV20-1,TRBJ2-1,TGCAGTGCTAGTAATCTAGCGGGCCCCAGGGTCCGGGAATTC,CSASNLAGPRVREF
.,.,TRBV7-3,TRBJ2-3,TGTGCCAGCAGCGCCGGGACAAGTAGAGATACGCAGTATTTT,CASSAGTSRDTQYF
.,.,TRBV29-1,TRBJ2-5,TGCAGCGTTTTTTGGGGAGAGACCCAGTACTTC,CSVFWGETQYF
TRBD1,.,TRBV25-1,TRBJ2-5,TGTGCCAGCAGTGATCCAGGGGGCCTGGAGACCCAGTACTTC,CASSDPGGLETQYF